The rows below give T cell receptor beta chains drawn from one sample of a study of T cells after posttransplantation cyclophosphamide. This table comes from immunoSEQ multiplex PCR, and its TCRdb copy is limited to in-frame clones, with some not included. The sample contains about 36,000 clones, none of them singletons. The sequencing sample was made of PBMCs. These receptors all stem from a girl aged 5-17 years in good health, CMV-negative, and a related stem cell transplant donor. CDR3s include the opening cysteine and the closing phenylalanine or tryptophan. The D gene is left open where the match is weak. A row's size may be missing; if present it is once, few, many or a size class.

TRBV6-4	TRBD1	many	TRBJ2-3	TGTGCCAGCAGTGACTCGGACAGGGCATTCGCGCATACGCAGTATTTT	CASSDSDRAFAHTQYF
TRBV25-1	-	many	TRBJ1-5	TGTGCCAGCAGAGGGGACAATCAGCCCCAGCATTTT	CASRGDNQPQHF
TRBV9	-	few	TRBJ1-4	TGTGCCAGCAGCGTAGGGGAGACGGACGGAGCAACTAATGAAAAACTGTTTTTT	CASSVGETDGATNEKLFF
TRBV5-6	-	many	TRBJ2-7	TGTGCCAGCAGCAAATTGCGGGGAAGCTACGAGCAGTACTTC	CASSKLRGSYEQYF
TRBV19	-	few	TRBJ2-2	TGTGCCAGTATCCCAAGTTTCATATCGACAGGTTATGTGTTTTTT	CASIPSFISTGYVFF
TRBV7-3	TRBD2	medium-sized	TRBJ2-3	TGTGCCAGCAGCCAAGCGGGGGGGCTTGGAGATACGCAGTATTTT	CASSQAGGLGDTQYF
TRBV28	TRBD1	many	TRBJ1-2	TGTGCCAGCAGATTTTCCGGGACAGCTAGTGGCTACACCTTC	CASRFSGTASGYTF
TRBV6-4	TRBD2	many	TRBJ2-5	TGTGCCAGCAGCCCCGGGACTAGCGGGGGGCAAGAGACCCAGTACTTC	CASSPGTSGGQETQYF
TRBV19	-	many	TRBJ1-1	TGTGCCAGTAGTCCCATACAGAGGGTCAACACTGAAGCTTTCTTT	CASSPIQRVNTEAFF
TRBV7-6	TRBD2	-	TRBJ2-2	TGTGCCAGCAGCTTAAGTCATAGCGGGGTAGGGGAGCTGTTTTTT	CASSLSHSGVGELFF
TRBV15	-	-	TRBJ2-3	TGTGCCACCAGCAAGTCCCCGGGGACTAGCACAGATACGCAGTATTTT	CATSKSPGTSTDTQYF
TRBV6-5	-	-	TRBJ2-3	TGTGCCAGCGCGGACAGAATATTCACAGATACGCAGTATTTT	CASADRIFTDTQYF
TRBV6-5	TRBD1	many	TRBJ1-5	TGTGCCAGCAGTTATGACAGGGATCAGCCCCAGCATTTT	CASSYDRDQPQHF
TRBV6-4	TRBD1	many	TRBJ1-3	TGTGCCACCAACTTGGGACAGGTGGCTGGAAACACCATATATTTT	CATNLGQVAGNTIYF
TRBV19	-	many	TRBJ1-1	TGTGCCAGTAGTATAGATCCTTATTTTAACACTGAAGCTTTCTTT	CASSIDPYFNTEAFF
TRBV7-2	-	many	TRBJ2-7	TGTGCCAGCAGCCATGAAGGGGCCGACTACGAGCAGTACTTC	CASSHEGADYEQYF
TRBV7-4	-	many	TRBJ1-5	TGTGCCGAGTGTCAGCCCCAGCATTTT	CAECQPQHF
TRBV15	TRBD1	-	TRBJ2-7	TGTGCCACCAGCGCAACTGGGACAGGGAGAGCCTACGAGCAGTACTTC	CATSATGTGRAYEQYF
TRBV9	TRBD1	-	TRBJ1-4	TGTGCCAGCAGCGTATCGGGGACAGCTAATGAAAAACTGTTTTTT	CASSVSGTANEKLFF
TRBV19	-	many	TRBJ2-5	TGTGCCAGTAGTCCCCCCTTAGAGACCCAGTACTTC	CASSPPLETQYF
TRBV6-1	-	many	TRBJ2-2	TGTGCCAGCTGGATGAGAAGGGGCAACACCGGGGAGCTGTTTTTT	CASWMRRGNTGELFF
TRBV5-4	-	-	TRBJ2-1	TGTGCCAGCAGCTTTCCCGACAGGATGTACAATGAGCAGTTCTTC	CASSFPDRMYNEQFF
TRBV28	-	many	TRBJ2-7	TGTGCCAGCAGTTCGACCGAGGTTGGGCAGTACTTC	CASSSTEVGQYF
TRBV4-2	TRBD1	many	TRBJ1-4	TGTGCCAGCAGCCAAGGGACAGGGGGTCGGGAAAAACTGTTTTTT	CASSQGTGGREKLFF
TRBV30	-	-	TRBJ2-3	TGTGCCTGGAGTCCGTCAGATACGCAGTATTTT	CAWSPSDTQYF
TRBV19	-	many	TRBJ1-1	TGTGCCAGTAGTATCGGGCGGGGACCAAACACTGAAGCTTTCTTT	CASSIGRGPNTEAFF
TRBV5-4	TRBD2	many	TRBJ2-7	TGTGCCAGCAGCTTAACGGGAGGGGGCGAGCAGTACTTC	CASSLTGGGEQYF
TRBV29-1	TRBD1	many	TRBJ2-2	TGCAGCGCTCGACAGGGGAACACCGGGGAGCTGTTTTTT	CSARQGNTGELFF
TRBV30	TRBD1	many	TRBJ1-3	TGTGCCTGGAGGGACAGGGGAGGAGGAAACACCATATATTTT	CAWRDRGGGNTIYF
TRBV28	TRBD1	few	TRBJ2-5	TGTGCCAGCAGTTTATACAGGGGGCTCGATCGGACCCAGTACTTC	CASSLYRGLDRTQYF
TRBV5-1	-	few	TRBJ2-2	TGCGCCAGCAGCTTGTGGACAGTGGACACCGGGGAGCTGTTTTTT	CASSLWTVDTGELFF
TRBV28	-	-	TRBJ1-2	TGTGCCAGCACTCGGGGAAACTATGGCTACACCTTC	CASTRGNYGYTF
TRBV28	TRBD1	many	TRBJ1-5	TGTGCCAGCCGATTACAGGGGACTGGGGCCCAGCATTTT	CASRLQGTGAQHF
TRBV27	-	many	TRBJ2-7	TGTGCCAGCGGACACGCTACCTACGAGCAGTACTTC	CASGHATYEQYF
TRBV7-9	-	few	TRBJ1-1	TGTGCCAGCAGCTTATCTCCGGGTCTGAACACTGAAGCTTTCTTT	CASSLSPGLNTEAFF
TRBV28	TRBD1	few	TRBJ2-5	TGTGCCAGCAGCACGGGCCACAGGGGAGAGACCCAGTACTTC	CASSTGHRGETQYF
TRBV21-1	-	many	TRBJ2-1	-	CASFGQGSYNEQFF
TRBV7-3	-	-	TRBJ2-6	TGTGCCAGCAGCTTACTGGGGCCTGGGGCCAACGTCCTGACTTTC	CASSLLGPGANVLTF
TRBV15	TRBD2	few	TRBJ2-5	TGTGCCACCAGCCCTGCGGCGGGAGTGGTCGAGACCCAGTACTTC	CATSPAAGVVETQYF
TRBV5-1	-	few	TRBJ2-1	TGCGCCAGCAGGGTTCGGACTCAAAGCTCCTACAATGAGCAGTTCTTC	CASRVRTQSSYNEQFF
TRBV28	-	many	TRBJ1-5	TGTGCCAGCAGTCAGAAAACAGGGTCACAGCCCCAGCATTTT	CASSQKTGSQPQHF
TRBV19	-	many	TRBJ2-7	TGTGCCAGCAGTGATACAGGGTCCCGCTTCTACGAGCAGTACTTC	CASSDTGSRFYEQYF
TRBV4-2	TRBD2	many	TRBJ2-7	TGTGCCAGCAGCCAAGTGTTTCCGGGACTAGCGGGGAGGTGCGAGCAGTACTTC	CASSQVFPGLAGRCEQYF
TRBV9	-	-	TRBJ2-1	TGTGCCAGCAGCGCCCACAGGGACTCCTACAATGAGCAGTTCTTC	CASSAHRDSYNEQFF
TRBV28	-	-	TRBJ2-5	TGTGCCAGCACCCGCATAGGACTACCGTACCAAGAGACCCAGTACTTC	CASTRIGLPYQETQYF
TRBV30	-	-	TRBJ2-5	TGTGCCTGGAGTGTGAGGGCCCAAGAGACCCAGTACTTC	CAWSVRAQETQYF
TRBV14	-	many	TRBJ1-2	TGTGCCAGCAGCCAAGATCGAGGGCGAGGTGGCTACACCTTC	CASSQDRGRGGYTF
TRBV30	TRBD1	many	TRBJ2-1	TGTGCCTGGCCGGGGACAGGGGGAAATGAGCAGTTCTTC	CAWPGTGGNEQFF
TRBV4-3	-	few	TRBJ2-7	TGCGCCAGCAGCCAAGATATCCAAGCTTACGAGCAGTACTTC	CASSQDIQAYEQYF
TRBV29-1	-	many	TRBJ2-7	TGCAGCGTTGCCCCCGACACCTACGAGCAGTACTTC	CSVAPDTYEQYF
TRBV19	-	-	TRBJ2-7	TGTGCCAGTAGCAGGGACGGACAGTCCTACGAGCAGTACTTC	CASSRDGQSYEQYF
TRBV5-1	-	-	TRBJ2-6	TGCGCCAGCAGCTTAGGGGGTGGGGCCAACGTCCTGACTTTC	CASSLGGGANVLTF
TRBV10-1	TRBD1	many	TRBJ2-7	TGCGCCAGAGACGGACAGGGGAAGAGGAACGAGCAGTACTTC	CARDGQGKRNEQYF